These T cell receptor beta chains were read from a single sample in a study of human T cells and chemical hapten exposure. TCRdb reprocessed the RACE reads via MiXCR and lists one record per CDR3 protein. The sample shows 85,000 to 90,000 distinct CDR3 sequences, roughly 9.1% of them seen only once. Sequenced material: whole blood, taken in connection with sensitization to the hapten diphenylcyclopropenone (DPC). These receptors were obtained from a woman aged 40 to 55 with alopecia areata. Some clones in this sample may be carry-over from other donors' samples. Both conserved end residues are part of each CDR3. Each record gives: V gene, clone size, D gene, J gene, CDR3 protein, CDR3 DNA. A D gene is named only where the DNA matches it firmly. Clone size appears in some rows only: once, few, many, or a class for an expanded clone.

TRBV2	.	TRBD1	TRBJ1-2	CASSDVETGELCYTF	TGTGCCAGCAGTGATGTCGAGACAGGGGAATTATGCTACACCTTC
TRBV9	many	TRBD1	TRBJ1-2	CASSKTGTDADYTF	TGTGCCAGCAGCAAGACCGGGACAGATGCTGACTACACCTTC
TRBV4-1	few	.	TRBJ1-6	CASSRGSSYNSPLHF	TGCGCCAGCAGCAGAGGGAGCTCCTATAATTCACCCCTCCACTTT
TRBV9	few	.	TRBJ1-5	CASSVGQEGQPQHF	TGTGCCAGCAGCGTAGGACAGGAAGGTCAGCCCCAGCATTTT
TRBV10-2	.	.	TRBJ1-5	CASGIEDFGNQPQHF	TGCGCCAGCGGGATTGAAGATTTCGGCAATCAGCCCCAGCATTTT
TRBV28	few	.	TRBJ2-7	CASSLPQQVYEQYF	TGTGCCAGCAGTTTGCCCCAACAGGTGTACGAGCAGTACTTC
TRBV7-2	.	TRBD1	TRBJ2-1	CASSRDRGDEQFF	TGTGCCAGCAGCAGGGACAGGGGGGATGAGCAGTTCTTC
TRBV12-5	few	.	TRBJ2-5	CASGTTGRGEETQYF	TGTGCTAGTGGTACGACAGGGCGGGGAGAGGAGACCCAGTACTTC
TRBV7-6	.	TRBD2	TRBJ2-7	CASSLDPSGDREQYF	TGTGCCAGCAGCCTCGACCCCAGCGGGGACCGCGAGCAGTACTTC
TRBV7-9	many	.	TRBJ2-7	CASSLSPDSRSYEQYF	TGTGCCAGCAGCCTCAGCCCGGACTCGAGGTCCTACGAGCAGTACTTC
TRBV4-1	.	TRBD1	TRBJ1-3	CASRDRSSGNTIYF	TGCGCCAGCAGGGACAGGTCCTCTGGAAACACCATATATTTT